The TCR beta chain described here comes from a study of blood T cell repertoires in COVID-19 (dated by TCRdb to about 2020). Turning to the overall study: Samples covering the acute and convalescent phases of COVID-19 were provided by collaborators in the United States, Italy and Spain. The prospective study material was composed of cDNA or gDNA derived from T cells, B-cell-depleted T cells, or PBMCs. The dataset comprised deeply sampled blood TCRbeta repertoires from subjects exposed to, actively infected with, or recovered from COVID-19. The repertoires were released in a freely available public database intended as a resource for research on the immune response to SARS-CoV-2. The samples were drawn from two sources: the first 160 participants of the ongoing ImmuneRACE study, and 1,254 subjects contributed by 6 global collaborators. A de-identified subject ID, COVID-19 status, age in years and sex were almost always included in the sample metadata. Where available, HLA class I and class II types were taken from metadata supplied by the sample provider and were not determined by assay-based typing.

Participants in the prospective study were enrolled through a virtual design, were aged roughly 18 to 100 years, and lived in approximately 25 United States geographic areas. To assign participants to cohorts, the prospective study relied on clinical history that participants themselves reported in a screening survey and a study questionnaire. For ImmuneRACE Cohort 3, a participant was defined as recovered based on two consecutive negative NP/OP PCR tests, clearance by a healthcare professional, or resolution of symptoms. In the prospective study, whole blood, serum and a nasopharyngeal or oropharyngeal swab were collected from each participant by mobile phlebotomists. Participants in the prospective study had the option to provide additional blood draws and questionnaires over an approximately 2-month period. Blood samples from the prospective study were shipped frozen or at room temperature prior to DNA extraction.

The immunoSEQ Assay, a bias-controlled multiplex PCR, was used to amplify TCRbeta CDR3 regions from genomic DNA. Concerning the study's data processing: The number of nucleated cells in each sample was estimated from the amplification of reference gene primers within the assay. To quantify the absolute abundance of each unique TCRbeta CDR3 rearrangement, sequence reads were collapsed and filtered. For each sample, productive Simpson clonality was calculated by taking the square root of Simpson's diversity index across productive rearrangements. TCRdb carries this immuneACCESS record with in-frame sequences only. Its versions omit some clonotypes, under half of them owing to an unresolved V gene in the studies checked, with the rest unexplained. The DNA gave D and trimming, while V, J and clone size come from that table. The sample contains roughly 190,000 clones, approximately 90% of them found a single time. Of the sample, less than 0.85% is held by the ten largest clones.

V lost 1 base and J lost 5 bases; the stretch between them is 11 bases long. The CDR3 holds 15 amino acids from the cysteine to the phenylalanine. The sequence is cut down to CDR3 DNA, 45 bases in frame from base 1. The germline V gene gives CDR1 as SGHVS and CDR2 as FNYEAQ. The research as a whole found: Clinical and demographic metadata were provided uncurated, with the amount varying by source and participant.

This clone appeared a few times. The antigen it binds to is not known. Nothing much larger sits one base from this clone, and base qualities are not available. Sequencing used PBMCs or T cells enriched from blood (not recorded which). This clonotype was obtained from a woman aged 18 to 35 who had recovered from COVID-19. The chain is made from TRBV7-6 and TRBJ2-2; perhaps TRBD1 is the D gene, with 5 bases matching. The CDR3 corresponds to CASSLVSSGTGELFF. The nucleotides read TGTGCCAGCAGCTTAGTCTCATCAGGGACCGGGGAGCTGTTTTTT.